This TCR beta chain was found in a study of graft-versus-host responses after intestinal transplantation. Whole-study context: The transplants performed in recipients were multivisceral, liver-intestinal, or isolated intestinal. After anti-thymocyte globulin induction, recipients took tacrolimus and steroids for three to four years. Study observations and caveats: Recipient marrow contained GvH clones, some of which appeared first in ileum or blood.

The germline gives CDR1 SQVTM, CDR2 ANQGSEA. Unmatched junction bases numbered 8, after V lost 7 bases and J lost 0 bases. The CDR3 runs 14 residues. Here immunoSEQ multiplex PCR was the method, and the copy in TCRdb shows in-frame clones only, minus some. The table records around 130,000 clones, approximately 90% of them present only once. Concerning this clone itself: Its antigen is currently unknown.

The receptor was derived from a human donor who received an intestinal transplant. The starting material was unstimulated CD4+ T cells sorted from spleen or lymph node cells, obtained before intestinal transplant. The V and J genes are TRBV29-1 and TRBJ1-1, with 7 bases matching TRBD1. The CDR3 loop is CSALRGGLNTEAFF. The DNA of the CDR3 is TGCAGCGCCCTCAGGGGGGGCCTGAACACTGAAGCTTTCTTT.